This TCR beta chain derives from a study of Graves' ophthalmopathy and Graves' hyperthyroidism. Study-level information: No ophthalmopathy within 18 months of follow-up signified stable hyperthyroidism. Study-level results: With 70.59% sensitivity and approximately 73% specificity, the model predicted ophthalmopathy progression. In blood appeared most of the expanded thyroid clonotypes whose frequency exceeded 0.001.

The sample holds many counts of this clonotype. Its antigen is not identified. RNA transcripts provided the template for amplifying TCR beta CDR3 regions. HTBI primers primed a first-round RT-PCR, and a second-round multiplex PCR followed. One entry per CDR3 protein results from TCRdb running MiXCR on the multiplex PCR reads. In the table there are about 550,000 distinct CDR3 sequences, 35% to 45% of which are singletons. V lost 5 bases to trimming and J lost 7 bases, with 9 bases between them. This CDR3 has 12 amino acids. CDR1 PRHDT and CDR2 FYEKMQ come from the germline V gene (reference sequence). Sequencing was done on a sample of peripheral blood or thyroid tissue (not recorded which). The rearrangement links TRBV13 to TRBJ1-3; unclear D gene. The origin of this receptor is an adult man with Graves' hyperthyroidism. DNA for the CDR3: TGTGCCAGCAGCAATACCTGGAACACCATATATTTT. Protein product: CASSNTWNTIYF.